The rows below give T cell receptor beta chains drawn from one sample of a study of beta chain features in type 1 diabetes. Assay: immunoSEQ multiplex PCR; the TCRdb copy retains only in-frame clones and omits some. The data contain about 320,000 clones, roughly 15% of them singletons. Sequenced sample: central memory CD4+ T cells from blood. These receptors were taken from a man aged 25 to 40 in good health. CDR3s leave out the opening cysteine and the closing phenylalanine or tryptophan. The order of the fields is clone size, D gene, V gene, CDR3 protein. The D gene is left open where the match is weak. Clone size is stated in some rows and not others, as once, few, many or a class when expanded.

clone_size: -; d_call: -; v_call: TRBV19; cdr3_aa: ASMPESSYNEQF
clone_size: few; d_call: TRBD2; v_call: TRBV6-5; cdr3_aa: ASGMGLAYNEQF
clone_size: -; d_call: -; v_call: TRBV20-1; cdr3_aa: SAKGRHGYT
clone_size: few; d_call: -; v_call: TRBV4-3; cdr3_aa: ASSQDSRYGYT
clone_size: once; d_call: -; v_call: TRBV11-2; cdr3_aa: ASNKGPSDTEAF
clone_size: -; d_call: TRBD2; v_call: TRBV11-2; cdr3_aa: ASSLFSGTSETQY
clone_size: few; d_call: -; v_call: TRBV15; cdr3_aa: ATSRDQEYGYT
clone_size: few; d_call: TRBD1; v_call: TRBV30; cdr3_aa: AWSVGDRAYGYT
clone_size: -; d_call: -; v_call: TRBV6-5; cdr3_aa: ASSYSGQNYGYT
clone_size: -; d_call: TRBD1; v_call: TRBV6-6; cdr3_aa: ASKHAGQDYGYT
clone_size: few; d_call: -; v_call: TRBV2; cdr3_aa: ASSRVLGPQH
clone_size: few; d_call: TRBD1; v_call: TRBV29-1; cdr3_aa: SAGQGEGEAF
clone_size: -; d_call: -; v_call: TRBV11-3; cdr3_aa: ASSLGWEYNEQF
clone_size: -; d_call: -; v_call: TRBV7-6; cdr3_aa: ASSPGGHGPGYT
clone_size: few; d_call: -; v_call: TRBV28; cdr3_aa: ASSLAGQTTDTQY
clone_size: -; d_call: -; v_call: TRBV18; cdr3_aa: ASSPAALSYEQY
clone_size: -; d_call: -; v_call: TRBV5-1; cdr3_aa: ASSTHGAGSETQY
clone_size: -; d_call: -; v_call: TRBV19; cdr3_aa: ASSPEWNTEAF
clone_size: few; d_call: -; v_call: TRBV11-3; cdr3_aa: ATSSDTFREQF
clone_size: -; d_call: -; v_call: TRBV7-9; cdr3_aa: ASSLIGGYDEQY
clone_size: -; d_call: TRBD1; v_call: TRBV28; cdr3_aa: ASREGARTEAF
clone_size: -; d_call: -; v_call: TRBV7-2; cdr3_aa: ASSSNGPYNSPLH
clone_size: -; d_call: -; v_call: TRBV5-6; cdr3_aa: ASSSLLGYTEAF
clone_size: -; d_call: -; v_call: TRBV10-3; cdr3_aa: AISPGPSNEQF
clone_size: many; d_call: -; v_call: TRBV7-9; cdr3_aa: ASSPGKPTGELF
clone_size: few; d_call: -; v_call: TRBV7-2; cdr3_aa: ASSLGGFYNEQF
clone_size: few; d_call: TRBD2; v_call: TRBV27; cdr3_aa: ASRLLAGGPSGEQF
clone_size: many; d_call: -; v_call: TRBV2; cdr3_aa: ASSGGSGANVLT
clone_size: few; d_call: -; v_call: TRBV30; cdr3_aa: AWSRRDRDTQY
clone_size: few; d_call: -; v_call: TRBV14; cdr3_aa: ASSLREGNTEAF
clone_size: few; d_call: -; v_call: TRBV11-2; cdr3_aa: ASSAGTANTEAF
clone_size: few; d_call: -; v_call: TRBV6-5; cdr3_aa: ASRVDGAYNEQF
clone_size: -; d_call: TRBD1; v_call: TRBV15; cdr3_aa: ATSRRMTGDAQY
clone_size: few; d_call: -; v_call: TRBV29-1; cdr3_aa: SVDVGETQY
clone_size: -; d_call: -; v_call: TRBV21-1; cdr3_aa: ASSNRQGGH